This T cell receptor (beta chain) was profiled in a study of T cell responses to AZD1222 COVID-19 vaccine. Study-level information: The analysis combined second doses at about 4 or about 12 weeks. Whole-study findings and limits: Rises in breadth and depth of Spike-specific TCRs came after two AZD1222 doses.

J lost 4 bases, V lost 1 base, and 7 bases had no gene match. The germline V gene encodes CDR1 SGHAT and CDR2 FQNNGV. This CDR3 spans 16 amino acids. Details on this clone: Its antigen is undetermined.

Repertoires were generated with immunoSEQ multiplex PCR, while TCRdb's copy carries only in-frame clones and drops some. The sample includes around 130,000 clones, 92% seen only once; the top ten take over 1.5%. The clonotype comes from an adult in good health. The chain links TRBV11-2 to TRBJ1-1, with 9 bases fitting TRBD1. Here the sequenced sample was peripheral blood, taken on day 0 of AZD1222 vaccination. The CDR3: CASSLAGDRVSTEAFF. CDR3 DNA sequence: TGTGCCAGCAGCTTAGCGGGGGACAGGGTGAGCACTGAAGCTTTCTTT.